These 14 T cell receptor beta chains came from one sample sequenced in a study of control samples from healthy donors and cancer patients (TCRdb year 2020). Receptor amplification or capture employed the immunoSEQ multiplex PCR assay. The table comes from immuneACCESS by way of TCRdb, which keeps in-frame sequences with V and J called. Part of the clones is missing from these tables; in studies checked, under half for an unresolved V gene and the rest for unknown reasons. This sample has 170,000 or so clones in its table, and 80% to 95% of those were observed once. The ten largest clones add up to around 1.6% of the sample. Input material: blood. The receptors were sampled from a man aged 18 to 30 in good health.

This clone was recorded once. The chain combines TRBV27 with TRBJ1-2, with 8 bases lining up with TRBD1. Trimming cost V 6 bases and J 2 bases; bases outside gene matches: 8. The CDR3 totals 15 residues. The germline V gene has CDR1 MNHEY and CDR2 SMNVEV (reference sequence). The DNA of the CDR3 is TGTGCCAGCAGGGGGCGGGGACAGGTAAACTATGGCTACACCTTC. Its translation: CASRGRGQVNYGYTF.

The V call is TRBV15, the J call TRBJ1-3, with TRBD1 matching over 7 bases. The CDR3 runs 16 residues. Looked up from germline, CDR1 is LNHNV and CDR2 is YYDKDF (reference sequence). J gave up 2 bases and V 3 bases, and 7 bases lay outside the gene matches. This chain's CDR3 is CATSRSRQGAGNTIYF. The CDR3 DNA is TGTGCCACCAGCAGGAGTCGACAGGGCGCTGGAAACACCATATATTTT. The full variable domain, rest sourced from reference TRBV15 and TRBJ1-3, is DAMVIQNPRYQVTQFGKPVTLSCSQTLNHNVMYWYQQKSSQAPKLLFHYYDKDFNNEADTPDNFQSRRPNTSFCFLDIRSPGLGDTAMYLCATSRSRQGAGNTIYFGEGSWLTVV.

The table lists this clone with a count of one. DNA for the CDR3: TGTGCCACCAGCAGAAACAGGGTTGGGGCCAACGTCCTGACTTTC. This sequence encodes CATSRNRVGANVLTF. V and J are TRBV15 and TRBJ2-6, with D perhaps matching TRBD1 (6 bases). This CDR3 spans 15 amino acids. From germline, CDR1 is LNHNV and CDR2 YYDKDF (reference sequence). V lost 2 bases to trimming and J lost 3 bases, with 8 bases between them.

The chain joins TRBV24-1 to TRBJ1-1, with D maybe TRBD1 (6 bases). The CDR3 contains 15 residues. V shed 2 bases and J shed 5 bases, with 14 bases lying between them. Germline V gene data show CDR1 as KGHDR and CDR2 as SFDVKD. CDR3 nucleotides: TGTGCCACCAGTGATTCCCGGGACACGCCAACTGAAGCTTTCTTT. It encodes CATSDSRDTPTEAFF.

The rearrangement links TRBV2 to TRBJ2-2; TRBD2 is a possible D gene (6 bases). The CDR3 consists of 13 residues. With 7 bases removed from V and 1 base from J, the gap between germline ends came to 7 bases. CDR1 and CDR2 (germline): SNHLY, FYNNEI. The CDR3 nucleotides read TGTGCCAGCAACGGGAGGAACACCGGGGAGCTGTTTTTT. Translating it yields CASNGRNTGELFF.

The chain joins TRBV10-3 to TRBJ1-6, with D possibly being TRBD1 (6 bases). CDR1 ENHRY and CDR2 SYGVKD come from the germline V gene. The CDR3 loop spans 16 amino acids. V lost 3 bases and J lost 9, with 18 bases in between. CDR3 in amino acids: CAISEGNAAGASPLHF. CDR3 DNA sequence: TGTGCCATCAGTGAAGGTAATGCGGCAGGGGCTTCACCCCTCCACTTT.

The chain combines TRBV29-1 with TRBJ2-3; D uncertain. The CDR3 is 11 residues long. V gave up 6 bases and J gave up 6 bases, with 10 bases separating them. Germline values: CDR1 SQVTM, CDR2 ANQGSEA. CDR3 in DNA: TGCAGCGTATCCGTGAAGGATACGCAGTATTTT. This sequence encodes CSVSVKDTQYF.

In its sample, this clone was seen a few times. The chain links TRBV5-6 to TRBJ2-5; 9 bases align to TRBD2. CDR1 and CDR2 from the germline V gene are SGHDT and YYEEEE. This CDR3 is built from 14 residues. V lost 1 base to trimming and J lost 5 bases; unmatched junction nucleotides: 3. CDR3 amino acids: CASSLLAGLETQYF. The CDR3 DNA follows: TGTGCCAGCAGCTTGCTAGCGGGGCTGGAGACCCAGTACTTC. Full variable domain (outside the CDR3, taken from reference TRBV5-6 and TRBJ2-5): DAGVTQSPTHLIKTRGQQVTLRCSPKSGHDTVSWYQQALGQGPQFIFQYYEEEERQRGNFPDRFSGHQFPNYSSELNVNALLLGDSALYLCASSLLAGLETQYFGPGTRLLVL.

This clone appeared once. The V gene is TRBV4-1, the J gene TRBJ2-7, with 9 positions matching TRBD2. V lost 1 base and J lost 2; bases outside the gene matches: 9. The CDR3 covers 17 residues. Germline V gene sequence: CDR1 MGHRA, CDR2 YSYEKL. CDR3 nucleotides: TGCGCCAGCAGCCAAGTTTGGGGTCGGACTAGCGCCTACGAGCAGTACTTC. Its protein is CASSQVWGRTSAYEQYF.

This chain links TRBV6-4 with TRBJ1-1; D gene uncertain. Trimming stripped 0 bases from V and 0 bases from J, with 5 bases between. The germline CDR1 and CDR2 sequences are MRHNA and SNTAGT. The CDR3 covers 14 residues. The CDR3 nucleotides read TGTGCCAGCAGTGACTCGCGGGTGAACACTGAAGCTTTCTTT. As protein: CASSDSRVNTEAFF.

This sequence joins TRBV12-3 or TRBV12-4 and TRBJ1-6, with no clear D. V was clipped by 5 bases and J by 3 bases, with 5 bases between them. The CDR3 runs to 13 residues. The CDR3 region has the DNA TGTGCCAGCAGTCCAAACTATAATTCACCCCTCCACTTT. Amino acids: CASSPNYNSPLHF.

The chain links TRBV29-1 to TRBJ1-1; the D gene is possibly TRBD1 (6 bases). The CDR3 is 12 residues long. V shed 7 bases and J shed 6 bases, with 15 bases lying between them. Germline CDR1 reads SQVTM; CDR2 reads ANQGSEA. The CDR3 protein is CSGETGYAEAFF. The CDR3 DNA is TGCAGCGGGGAAACAGGGTACGCTGAAGCTTTCTTT.

As to this clone: In the same sample, other DNA sequences code for this CDR3. CDR3 protein: CASSQGGTEAFF. The CDR3, as DNA: TGTGCCAGCAGCCAAGGGGGCACTGAAGCTTTCTTT. The genes are TRBV3-1 (or the pseudogene TRBV3-2) and TRBJ1-1, with D uncertain. The V gene's germline CDR1 is LGHDT and CDR2 YNNKEL (reference sequence). There are 12 residues in the CDR3. Trimming shortened V by 1 base and J by 4 bases, and 4 bases separated the two germline ends.

The V call is TRBV5-1, the J call TRBJ1-2; D is possibly TRBD1 (5 bases). CDR1 and CDR2 (germline): SGHRS, YFSETQ. Trimming took 4 bases from V and 4 from J, leaving 20 bases between them. The CDR3 spans 16 residues. The CDR3 DNA sequence: TGCGCCAGCAGCCCCCGCAATAGGGGAGTGGTCTATGGCTACACCTTC. Its translation: CASSPRNRGVVYGYTF.